A single T cell receptor (beta chain) is shown here with its context. Profiling relied on immunoSEQ multiplex PCR, and the TCRdb table lists in-frame clones only, not all of them. This table has approximately 260,000 clones, about 86% appearing once. The data were taken from a study of blood T cell repertoires in COVID-19. In assigning cohorts, the study relied on participant-reported clinical history. Material: PBMCs or T cells enriched from blood (not recorded which). This receptor was identified in a man between 25 and 39 years old with acute COVID-19.

CDR3 in amino acids: CASSLDTGRSTEAFF. The CDR3 nucleotides read TGTGCCAGCAGCTTAGATACAGGGAGATCCACTGAAGCTTTCTTT. This chain joins TRBV7-2 and TRBJ1-1; D may be TRBD1 (6 bases). CDR3 length: 15 amino acids. CDR1 and CDR2 from the germline V gene are SGHTA and FQGNSA. V lost 1 base, J lost 4 bases, and 13 bases lay in between.